These 28 T cell receptor beta chains were all obtained from the same sample, sequenced in a study of beta chain features in type 1 diabetes. Every isolated RNA sample was fully reverse transcribed, so sequencing captured expressed TCRB transcripts. TCRdb keeps only in-frame clones here, not all; method: immunoSEQ multiplex PCR. The data contain roughly 150,000 clones, less than 9.5% of them singletons. The sequenced sample consisted of central memory CD4+ T cells from blood. Receptors were obtained from a man between 18 and 29 years old in good health.

The chain carries TRBV6-1 and TRBJ1-2; D gene unclear. With 5 bases removed from V and 7 bases from J, the gap between germline ends came to 14 bases. Germline assignment: CDR1 MNHNS and CDR2 SASEGT. The CDR3 loop spans 13 amino acids. The CDR3 spells CASSWGDGGGYTF. In DNA, the CDR3 is TGTGCCAGCAGTTGGGGAGACGGCGGTGGCTACACCTTC.

This rearrangement joins TRBV7-2 to TRBJ1-1, with D unclear. The CDR3 spans 12 residues. CDR1 and CDR2 from the germline V gene are SGHTA and FQGNSA. The V end was cut by 2 bases, the J end by 8 bases, with 9 bases between. The CDR3: CASSLTRREAFF. The CDR3 nucleotides read TGTGCCAGCAGCTTAACACGCAGGGAAGCTTTCTTT.

This clone was detected only a few times. The chain couples TRBV9 to TRBJ2-6, with 8 bases aligning to TRBD2. This CDR3 is built from 18 residues. The V segment lost 0 bases and the J segment 3 bases; nucleotides outside the gene matches: 8. Germline CDR1 SGDLS, CDR2 YYNGEE. CDR3 bases: TGTGCCAGCAGCGTAGATACGGCGGGAGGTCTTGGGGCCAACGTCCTGACTTTC. The encoded protein is CASSVDTAGGLGANVLTF.

The chain has TRBV28 and TRBJ2-7, with 9 bases that match TRBD1. V dropped 8 bases and J dropped 5; count of bases not matched to a gene: 10. The CDR3 length is 14 residues. Germline V gene data show CDR1 as MDHEN and CDR2 as SYDVKM. Here the CDR3 DNA reads TGTGCCAGCGACCTACCGGGACAGGGTCACGAGCAGTACTTC. Residues: CASDLPGQGHEQYF.

This clone was observed many times. The chain recombines TRBV20-1 with TRBJ2-1, with D maybe TRBD1 (6 bases). This CDR3 is 11 amino acids long. The V end lost 6 bases, the J end lost 8 bases, and 11 bases lay between the germline ends. The germline CDR1 and CDR2 sequences are DFQATT and SNEGSKA (reference sequence). The CDR3 is CSANRVHEQFF. CDR3 bases: TGCAGTGCAAACAGGGTGCATGAGCAGTTCTTC.

This clone was detected a few times. The rearrangement links TRBV5-1 to TRBJ2-5; a possible D gene is TRBD1 (6 bases). From germline, CDR1 is SGHRS and CDR2 YFSETQ. Trimming took off 2 bases at V and 1 base at J, with 12 bases between the two ends. The CDR3 extends over 15 amino acids. CDR3 loop: CASSFTGQLQETQYF. In DNA form, the CDR3 reads TGCGCCAGCAGCTTCACTGGACAGCTCCAAGAGACCCAGTACTTC.

This clone has just a few counts. The V gene is TRBV2, the J gene TRBJ2-3, with 8 bases aligning to TRBD2. CDR3 length equals 15 residues. With 6 bases clipped from V and 5 bases from J, the junction kept 10 bases outside the gene matches. Germline V gene sequence: CDR1 SNHLY, CDR2 FYNNEI. CDR3 region: CASRGGGGGIDTQYF. The CDR3 nucleotides read TGTGCCAGCAGGGGAGGTGGCGGGGGGATAGATACGCAGTATTTT. Drawing the rest from reference TRBV2 and TRBJ2-3, the complete variable domain is EPEVTQTPSHQVTQMGQEVILRCVPISNHLYFYWYRQILGQKVEFLVSFYNNEISEKSEIFDDQFSVERPDGSNFTLKIRSTKLEDSAMYFCASRGGGGGIDTQYFGPGTRLTVL.

This clone occurred many times. V is TRBV5-8 and J is TRBJ2-1; D is ambiguous. The V end lost 4 bases, the J end lost 10 bases, and 12 bases lay between the germline ends. Germline V CDR1 and CDR2: SGHTS, YDEGEE. The CDR3 has 12 residues. DNA for the CDR3: TGTGCCAGCAGCAGCAGGCTGTTCGAGCAGTTCTTC. This encodes CASSSRLFEQFF.

Concerning this clone itself: Sequence at one end of the junction differs from germline and may be a read error. The chain recombines TRBV7-3 with TRBJ2-1; D remains ambiguous. The CDR3 has 16 residues. Germline assignment: CDR1 SGHTA and CDR2 FQGTGA. The DNA for the CDR3 is TGCGCCAGCAGCCAAGTCGACATCATGACCTACAATGAGCAGTTCTTC. Translation gives CASSQVDIMTYNEQFF.

This chain links TRBV6-6 with TRBJ1-1; a possible D gene is TRBD1 (5 bases). Deletions cut 2 bases from V and 0 bases from J, with 7 bases between. The CDR3 runs 14 residues. Germline V lookup: CDR1 MNHNY, CDR2 SVGAGI (reference sequence). CDR3 DNA: TGTGCCAGCAGTTACGGGGCTTTGAACACTGAAGCTTTCTTT. Its translation is CASSYGALNTEAFF.

The table lists this clone with a few counts. The chain is built from TRBV18 and TRBJ1-6; D might be TRBD1 (5 bases). Trimming removed 0 bases from V and 9 bases from J, with 12 bases in between. The germline V gene encodes CDR1 KGHSH and CDR2 LQKENI. This CDR3 contains 15 residues. The CDR3, as DNA: TGTGCCAGCTCACCACCTGACAGCCTACTTTCACCCCTCCACTTT. Protein: CASSPPDSLLSPLHF.

This clone was recorded a few times. The V call is TRBV28, the J call TRBJ2-2, with no clear D. CDR3 length: 12 residues. Germline lookup yields CDR1 MDHEN and CDR2 SYDVKM. V dropped 6 bases and J dropped 5 bases, with 7 bases sitting between them. The CDR3 spells CASSIGTGELFF. CDR3 bases: TGTGCCAGCAGCATCGGTACCGGGGAGCTGTTTTTT. Looking up the rest from reference TRBV28 and TRBJ2-2 gives the full variable domain: DVKVTQSSRYLVKRTGEKVFLECVQDMDHENMFWYRQDPGLGLRLIYFSYDVKMKEKGDIPEGYSVSREKKERFSLILESASTNQTSMYLCASSIGTGELFFGEGSRLTVL.

This clone turned up a few times. This chain uses TRBV29-1 with TRBJ2-3; D remains unclear. The CDR3 extends over 13 amino acids. V was clipped by 7 bases and J by 3 bases, with 14 bases between them. Looked up from germline, CDR1 is SQVTM and CDR2 is ANQGSEA. The chain's CDR3 is CSAVSWQTDTQYF. CDR3 DNA: TGCAGCGCCGTTTCGTGGCAGACAGATACGCAGTATTTT.

This clone has a handful of counts. The rearrangement links TRBV19 to TRBJ2-1; 8 bases line up with TRBD2. J gave up 0 bases and V 4 bases, and 2 bases lay outside the gene matches. The CDR3 length is 15 residues. Germline V gives CDR1 LNHDA, CDR2 SQIVND (reference sequence). The CDR3 loop reads CASSKSGGSYNEQFF. CDR3 coding DNA: TGTGCCAGTAGTAAAAGCGGGGGCTCCTACAATGAGCAGTTCTTC.

This clone was observed a handful of times. V and J are TRBV2 and TRBJ1-5; D call uncertain. The CDR3 has 12 residues. Trimming stripped 5 bases from V and 5 bases from J, with 7 bases between. CDR1 is SNHLY and CDR2 is FYNNEI in the germline V gene. The CDR3 here is CASSLADQPQHF. CDR3 nucleotides: TGTGCCAGCAGTTTAGCCGATCAGCCCCAGCATTTT.

Concerning this clone itself: The germline gene is not matched at one end of the junction; a read error may be the cause. V gene TRBV11-2 combines with J gene TRBJ2-5; perhaps TRBD2 as D (6 bases). CDR3 length: 17 amino acids. CDR1 is SGHAT, CDR2 FQNNGV, per germline. In DNA, the CDR3 is TGTGCCAGCAGCCAAAGAGGCGGGGCACTGTACCAAGAGGCCCAGTACTTC. It codes for CASSQRGGALYQEAQYF.

This clone was counted only a few times. The genes are TRBV29-1 and TRBJ2-7, with 14 bases that match TRBD2. This CDR3 is built from 16 residues. Trimming cost V 5 bases and J 2 bases; bases outside gene matches: 8. The germline V gene encodes CDR1 SQVTM and CDR2 ANQGSEA. CDR3 DNA sequence: TGCAGCGTTCGCGGACTAGCGGGAGGTTCCCCCTACGAGCAGTACTTC. Amino acid sequence: CSVRGLAGGSPYEQYF.

V usage is TRBV19 and J usage is TRBJ1-2, with no clear D. Trimming took 9 bases from V and 2 from J, leaving 16 bases between them. This CDR3 comprises 14 residues. Germline values: CDR1 LNHDA, CDR2 SQIVND (reference sequence). As DNA, the CDR3 is TGTGCCAGCAGCACTACTACCGACAACTATGGCTACACCTTC. Translation gives CASSTTTDNYGYTF.

This clone has just a few counts. The rearrangement uses TRBV4-2 and TRBJ2-1, with 7 bases identical to TRBD2. The germline CDR1 and CDR2 sequences are LGHNA and YNFKEQ. Trimming at V came to 0 bases and at J to 2 bases, leaving 19 bases not matched to a gene. The CDR3 contains 21 residues. The CDR3, as DNA: TGTGCCAGCAGCCAAGAAAGAGGGCGCCGTTGGCGGGAGAATGCCTACAATGAGCAGTTCTTC. It yields the protein CASSQERGRRWRENAYNEQFF.

J is TRBJ1-2 and V is TRBV5-1; no clear D. The CDR3 is made up of 13 amino acids. Germline lookup yields CDR1 SGHRS and CDR2 YFSETQ. The ends were cut back, 1 base at V and 2 bases at J, with 6 bases in the middle. The chain's CDR3 is CASSLNRNYGYTF. CDR3 sequence (DNA): TGCGCCAGCAGCTTGAATAGAAACTATGGCTACACCTTC.

This clone was recorded at least ten times. At one end, the junction sequence differs from germline, possibly due to a read error. V gene TRBV5-6 combines with J gene TRBJ1-1, with a possible D match to TRBD1 (6 bases). CDR1 and CDR2 from the germline V gene are SGHDT and YYEEEE. CDR3 length: 12 residues. The CDR3 loop is CASSLVGDQGRF. The CDR3 DNA sequence: TGTGCCAGCAGCTTGGTTGGTGACCAGGGGAGATTT.

This clone was seen more than once but under ten times. The chain couples TRBV7-8 to TRBJ2-7, with 11 bases identical to TRBD1. CDR1 SGHVS and CDR2 FQNEAQ come from the germline V gene. This CDR3 spans 16 amino acids. V gave up 0 bases and J gave up 4 bases; unmatched junction bases: 5. The chain's CDR3 is CASSLASGQGAYEQYF. The CDR3 DNA sequence: TGTGCCAGCAGCTTAGCATCTGGACAGGGGGCTTACGAGCAGTACTTC.

This clone has a handful of counts. The chain joins TRBV6-5 to TRBJ1-1; weak D call: TRBD1 (5 bases). Germline V lookup: CDR1 MNHEY, CDR2 SVGAGI. Trimming took 5 bases from V and 2 from J, leaving 15 bases between them. The CDR3 loop spans 15 amino acids. The CDR3 loop is CASSRGGRFNTEAFF. Here the CDR3 DNA reads TGTGCCAGCAGTCGCGGGGGACGGTTCAACACTGAAGCTTTCTTT.

This clone was seen a handful of times. The chain carries TRBV7-9 and TRBJ1-1; 7 bases fit TRBD1. The V and J ends lost 6 bases and 3 bases, in that order; junction bases with no gene match: 7. The germline CDR1 and CDR2 sequences are SEHNR and FQNEAQ (reference sequence). The CDR3 sequence is 14 residues long. CDR3 region: CASRWGQSYTEAFF. The CDR3 region has the DNA TGTGCCAGCAGGTGGGGACAGTCCTACACTGAAGCTTTCTTT.

The chain combines TRBV7-8 with TRBJ2-7; possibly TRBD2 for D (7 bases). V gave up 5 bases and J gave up 0 bases, with 17 bases separating them. Germline values: CDR1 SGHVS, CDR2 FQNEAQ. CDR3 length: 16 residues. CDR3 bases: TGTGCCAGCAGCGCAGAGGGGGGGCTGAACTCCTACGAGCAGTACTTC. It translates to CASSAEGGLNSYEQYF. Variable domain in full (rest from reference TRBV7-8 and TRBJ2-7): GAGVSQSPRYKVAKRGQDVALRCDPISGHVSLFWYQQALGQGPEFLTYFQNEAQLDKSGLPSDRFFAERPEGSVSTLKIQRTQQEDSAVYLCASSAEGGLNSYEQYFGPGTRLTVT.

This clone was counted between two and nine times. The CDR3 coding sequence is TGTGCCAGCAGCTTAGATCAGGGCGGGAGTGGATTTCGGAATGAGCAGTTCTTC. It codes for CASSLDQGGSGFRNEQFF. The V gene is TRBV11-3, the J gene TRBJ2-1; 7 bases line up with TRBD2. Looked up from germline, CDR1 is SGHNT and CDR2 is YENEEA. The CDR3 is 18 residues long. With V trimmed by 0 bases and J by 7 bases, 15 bases remained unmatched. Full variable domain (rest looked up from reference TRBV11-3 and TRBJ2-1): EAGVVQSPRYKIIEKKQPVAFWCNPISGHNTLYWYLQNLGQGPELLIRYENEEAVDDSQLPKDRFSAERLKGVDSTLKIQPAELGDSAVYLCASSLDQGGSGFRNEQFFGPGTRLTVL.

The table lists this clone with a few counts. The chain joins TRBV4-2 to TRBJ1-1; 7 bases are shared with TRBD1. The CDR3 loop spans 15 amino acids. Germline V gene data show CDR1 as LGHNA and CDR2 as YNFKEQ. V gave up 4 bases and J gave up 1 base; unmatched junction bases: 6. The CDR3 nucleotides are TGTGCCAGCAGCCCCTTGGAGGGGGCGAACACTGAAGCTTTCTTT. Translating gives CASSPLEGANTEAFF.

This chain connects TRBV7-6 to TRBJ1-1, with 9 bases that match TRBD1. The junction had 12 bases not matched to a gene; V was cut back by 2 bases and J by 5 bases. This CDR3 is built from 17 residues. CDR1 is SGHVS, CDR2 FNYEAQ, per germline. The CDR3 sequence: CASSLYVPGTGITEAFF. CDR3 DNA: TGTGCCAGCAGCTTATACGTTCCCGGGACAGGGATTACTGAAGCTTTCTTT.